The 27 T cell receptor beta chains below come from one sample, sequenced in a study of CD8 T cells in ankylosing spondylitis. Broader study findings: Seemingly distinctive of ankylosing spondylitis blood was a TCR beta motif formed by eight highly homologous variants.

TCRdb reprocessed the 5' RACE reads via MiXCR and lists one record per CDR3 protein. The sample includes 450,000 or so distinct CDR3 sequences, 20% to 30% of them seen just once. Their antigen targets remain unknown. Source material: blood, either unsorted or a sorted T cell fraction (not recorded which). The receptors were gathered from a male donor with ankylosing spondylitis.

The CDR3: CSARARGLSQETQYF. CDR3 nucleotides: TGCAGTGCTAGAGCTCGAGGGCTGAGCCAGGAGACCCAGTACTTC. The genes are TRBV20-1 and TRBJ2-5, with D perhaps matching TRBD2 (5 bases). Germline V CDR1 and CDR2: DFQATT, SNEGSKA (reference sequence). This CDR3 has 15 amino acids. V shed 1 base and J shed 5 bases, with 17 bases lying between them.

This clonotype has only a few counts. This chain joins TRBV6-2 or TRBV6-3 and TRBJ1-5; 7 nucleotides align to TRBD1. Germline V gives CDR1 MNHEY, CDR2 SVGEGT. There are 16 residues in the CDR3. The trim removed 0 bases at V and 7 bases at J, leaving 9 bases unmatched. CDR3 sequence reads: CASSYSIGVGGQPQHF. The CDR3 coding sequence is TGTGCCAGCAGTTACTCGATCGGGGTAGGGGGCCAGCCCCAGCATTTT.

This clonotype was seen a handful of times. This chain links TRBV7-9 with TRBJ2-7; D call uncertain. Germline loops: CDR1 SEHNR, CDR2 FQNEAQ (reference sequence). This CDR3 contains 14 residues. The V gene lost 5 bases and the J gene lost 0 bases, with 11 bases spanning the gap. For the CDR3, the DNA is TGTGCCAGCAGCCTTACCCGAAGCTCCTACGAGCAGTACTTC. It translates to CASSLTRSSYEQYF.

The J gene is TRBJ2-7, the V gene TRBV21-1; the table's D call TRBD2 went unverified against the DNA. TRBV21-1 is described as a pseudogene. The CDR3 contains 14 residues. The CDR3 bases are TGTGCCAGCAGCAAGGCCACTAGCGGGCGCGAGCAGTACTTC. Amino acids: CASSKATSGREQYF.

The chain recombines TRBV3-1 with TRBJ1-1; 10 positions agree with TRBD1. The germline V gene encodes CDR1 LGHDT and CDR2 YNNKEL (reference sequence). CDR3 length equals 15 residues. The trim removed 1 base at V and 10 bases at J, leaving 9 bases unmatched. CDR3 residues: CASSQATGTGVGAFF. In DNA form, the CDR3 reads TGTGCCAGCAGCCAAGCCACCGGGACAGGGGTGGGAGCTTTCTTT.

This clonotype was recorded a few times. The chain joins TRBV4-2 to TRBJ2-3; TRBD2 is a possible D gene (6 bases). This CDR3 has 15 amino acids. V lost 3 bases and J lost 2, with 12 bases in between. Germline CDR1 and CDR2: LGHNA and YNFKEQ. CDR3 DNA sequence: TGTGCCAGCAGCCAGCTTAGGAGGGACACAGATACGCAGTATTTT. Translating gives CASSQLRRDTDTQYF.

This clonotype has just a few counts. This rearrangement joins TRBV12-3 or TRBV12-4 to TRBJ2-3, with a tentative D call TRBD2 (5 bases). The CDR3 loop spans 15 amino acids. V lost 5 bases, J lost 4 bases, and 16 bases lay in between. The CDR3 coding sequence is TGTGCCAGCAGTGCCTGGGAGAAGGGATCAGATACGCAGTATTTT. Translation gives CASSAWEKGSDTQYF.

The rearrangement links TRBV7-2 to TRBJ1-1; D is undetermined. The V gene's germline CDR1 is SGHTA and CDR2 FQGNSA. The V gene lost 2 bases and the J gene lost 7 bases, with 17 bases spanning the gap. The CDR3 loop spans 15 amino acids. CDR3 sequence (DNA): TGTGCCAGCAGCTTACGTCGTTTCTCGGGAGGTGAAGCTTTCTTT. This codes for CASSLRRFSGGEAFF.

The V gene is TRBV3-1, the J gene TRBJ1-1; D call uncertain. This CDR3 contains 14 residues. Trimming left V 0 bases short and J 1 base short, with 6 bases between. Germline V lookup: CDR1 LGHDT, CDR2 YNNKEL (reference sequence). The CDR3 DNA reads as TGTGCCAGCAGCCAAGATATGGCGAACACTGAAGCTTTCTTT. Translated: CASSQDMANTEAFF.

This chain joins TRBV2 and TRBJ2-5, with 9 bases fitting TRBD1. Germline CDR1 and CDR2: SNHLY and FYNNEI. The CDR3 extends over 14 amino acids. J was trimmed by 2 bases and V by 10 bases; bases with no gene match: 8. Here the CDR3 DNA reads TGTGCCACCGAATTGGGACAGGGACAAGAGACCCAGTACTTC. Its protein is CATELGQGQETQYF.

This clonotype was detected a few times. Here the CDR3 DNA reads TGTGCCAGCAGCCAAGCTAACAGGGCGTATGGCTACACCTTC. It translates to CASSQANRAYGYTF. The chain is built from TRBV3-1 and TRBJ1-2; weak D call: TRBD1 (6 bases). The length of the CDR3 is 14 residues. Germline V gene lookup returns CDR1 LGHDT and CDR2 YNNKEL (reference sequence). V lost 1 base to trimming and J lost 5 bases, with 11 bases between them.

CDR3 in DNA: TGTGCCATCAGTGGCCTAGCGGGAGGAGTAGGCTACAATGAGCAGTTCTTC. The encoded protein is CAISGLAGGVGYNEQFF. The V and J genes are TRBV10-3 and TRBJ2-1; 11 nucleotides line up with TRBD2. The CDR3 is 17 amino acids. Germline CDR1 is ENHRY and CDR2 is SYGVKD. V shed 4 bases, J shed 3 bases, and the junction held 8 bases outside the gene matches.

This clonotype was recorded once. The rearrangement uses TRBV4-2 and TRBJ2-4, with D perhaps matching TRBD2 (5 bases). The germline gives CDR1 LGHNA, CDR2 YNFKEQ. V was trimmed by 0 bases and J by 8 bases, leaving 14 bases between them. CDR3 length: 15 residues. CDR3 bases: TGTGCCAGCAGCCAAGAGGGGAGACCGCGGGACATTCAGTACTTC. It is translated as CASSQEGRPRDIQYF.

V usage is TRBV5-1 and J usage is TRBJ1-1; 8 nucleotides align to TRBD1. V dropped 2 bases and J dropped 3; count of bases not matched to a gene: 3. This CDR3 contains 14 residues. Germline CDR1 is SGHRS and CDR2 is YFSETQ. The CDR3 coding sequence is TGCGCCAGCAGCTTCTCGACAGGGGACACTGAAGCTTTCTTT. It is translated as CASSFSTGDTEAFF.

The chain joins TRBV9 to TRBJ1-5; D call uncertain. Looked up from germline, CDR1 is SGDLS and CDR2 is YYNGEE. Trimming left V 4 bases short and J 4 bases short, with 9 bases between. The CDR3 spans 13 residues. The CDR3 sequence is CASSLDINQPQHF. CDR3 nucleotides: TGTGCCAGCAGCCTCGACATTAATCAGCCCCAGCATTTT.

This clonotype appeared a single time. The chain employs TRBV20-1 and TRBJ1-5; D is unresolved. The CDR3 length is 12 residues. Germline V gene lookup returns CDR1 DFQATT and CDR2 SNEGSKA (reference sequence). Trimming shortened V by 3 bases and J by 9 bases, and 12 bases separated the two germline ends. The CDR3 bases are TGCAGTGCTAGCGCCCTCGCCGCGCCCCAGCATTTT. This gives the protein CSASALAAPQHF.

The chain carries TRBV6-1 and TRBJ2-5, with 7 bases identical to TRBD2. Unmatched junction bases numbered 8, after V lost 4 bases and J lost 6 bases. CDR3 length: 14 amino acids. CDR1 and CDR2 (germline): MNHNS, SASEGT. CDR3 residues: CASSAGLAAQTQYF. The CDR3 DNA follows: TGTGCCAGCAGTGCCGGGCTAGCGGCCCAGACCCAGTACTTC.

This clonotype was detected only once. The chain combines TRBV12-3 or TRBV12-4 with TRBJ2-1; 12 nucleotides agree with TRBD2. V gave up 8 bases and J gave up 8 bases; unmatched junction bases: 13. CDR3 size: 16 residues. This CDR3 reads CASANRLAGGGDEQFF. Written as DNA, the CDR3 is TGTGCCAGCGCCAACCGGCTAGCGGGAGGGGGGGATGAGCAGTTCTTC.

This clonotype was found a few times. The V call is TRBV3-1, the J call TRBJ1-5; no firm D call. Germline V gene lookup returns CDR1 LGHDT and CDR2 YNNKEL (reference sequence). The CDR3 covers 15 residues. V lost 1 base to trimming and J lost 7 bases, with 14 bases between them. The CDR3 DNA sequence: TGTGCCAGCAGCCAAGGGTTCCCCCAAGGGCAGCCCCAGCATTTT. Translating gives CASSQGFPQGQPQHF.

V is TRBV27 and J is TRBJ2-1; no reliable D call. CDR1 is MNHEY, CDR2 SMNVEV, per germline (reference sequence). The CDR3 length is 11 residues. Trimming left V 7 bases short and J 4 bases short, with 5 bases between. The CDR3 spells CASTAYNEQFF. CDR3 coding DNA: TGTGCCAGCACCGCTTACAATGAGCAGTTCTTC.

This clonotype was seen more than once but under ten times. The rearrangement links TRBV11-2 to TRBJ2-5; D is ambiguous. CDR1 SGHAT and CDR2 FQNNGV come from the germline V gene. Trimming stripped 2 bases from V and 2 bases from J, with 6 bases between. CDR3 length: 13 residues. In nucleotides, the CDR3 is TGTGCCAGCAGCTTACAGCGTCAAGAGACCCAGTACTTC. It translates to CASSLQRQETQYF.

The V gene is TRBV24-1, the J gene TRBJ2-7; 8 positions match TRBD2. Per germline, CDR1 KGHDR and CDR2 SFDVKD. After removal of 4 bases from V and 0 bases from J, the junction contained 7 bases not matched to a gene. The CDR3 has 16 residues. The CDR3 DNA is TGTGCCACCAGTGACGATCTAGCGGGTGGCTCCTACGAGCAGTACGTC. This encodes CATSDDLAGGSYEQYV.

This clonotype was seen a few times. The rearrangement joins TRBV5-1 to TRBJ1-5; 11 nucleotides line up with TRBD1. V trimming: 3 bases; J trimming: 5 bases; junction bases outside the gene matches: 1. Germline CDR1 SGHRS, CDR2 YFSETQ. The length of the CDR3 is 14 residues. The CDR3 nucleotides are TGCGCCAGCAGCTGGACAGGGGGCGATCAGCCCCAGCATTTT. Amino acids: CASSWTGGDQPQHF.

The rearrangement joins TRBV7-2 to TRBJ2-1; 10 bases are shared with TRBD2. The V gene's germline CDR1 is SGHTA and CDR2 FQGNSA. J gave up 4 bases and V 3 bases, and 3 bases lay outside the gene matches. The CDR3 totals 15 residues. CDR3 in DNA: TGTGCCAGCAGCTTTAGCGGGGGGATTTACAATGAGCAGTTCTTC. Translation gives CASSFSGGIYNEQFF.

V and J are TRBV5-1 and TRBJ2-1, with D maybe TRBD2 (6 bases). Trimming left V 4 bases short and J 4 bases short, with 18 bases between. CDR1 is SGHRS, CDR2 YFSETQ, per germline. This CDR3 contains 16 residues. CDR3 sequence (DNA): TGCGCCAGCAGCCTCCCCCGGGACTTATTATACAATGAGCAGTTCTTC. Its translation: CASSLPRDLLYNEQFF. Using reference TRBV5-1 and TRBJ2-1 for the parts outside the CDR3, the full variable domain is KAGVTQTPRYLIKTRGQQVTLSCSPISGHRSVSWYQQTPGQGLQFLFEYFSETQRNKGNFPGRFSGRQFSNSRSEMNVSTLELGDSALYLCASSLPRDLLYNEQFFGPGTRLTVL.

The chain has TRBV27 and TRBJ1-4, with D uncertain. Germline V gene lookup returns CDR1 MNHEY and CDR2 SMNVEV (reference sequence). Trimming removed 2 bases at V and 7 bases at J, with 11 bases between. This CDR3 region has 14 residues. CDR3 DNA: TGTGCCAGCAGTTTAAGACCTACGACTGAAAAACTGTTTTTT. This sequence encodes CASSLRPTTEKLFF.

The DNA of the CDR3 is TGTGCCAGCAGCCAAACCCCCGGGACTCTCTCCTACGAGCAGTACTTC. Its translation: CASSQTPGTLSYEQYF. The chain recombines TRBV3-1 with TRBJ2-7; maybe TRBD2 (6 bases). The CDR3 runs 16 residues. Looked up from germline, CDR1 is LGHDT and CDR2 is YNNKEL (reference sequence). The V and J ends lost 2 bases and 0 bases respectively, with 14 bases between them.